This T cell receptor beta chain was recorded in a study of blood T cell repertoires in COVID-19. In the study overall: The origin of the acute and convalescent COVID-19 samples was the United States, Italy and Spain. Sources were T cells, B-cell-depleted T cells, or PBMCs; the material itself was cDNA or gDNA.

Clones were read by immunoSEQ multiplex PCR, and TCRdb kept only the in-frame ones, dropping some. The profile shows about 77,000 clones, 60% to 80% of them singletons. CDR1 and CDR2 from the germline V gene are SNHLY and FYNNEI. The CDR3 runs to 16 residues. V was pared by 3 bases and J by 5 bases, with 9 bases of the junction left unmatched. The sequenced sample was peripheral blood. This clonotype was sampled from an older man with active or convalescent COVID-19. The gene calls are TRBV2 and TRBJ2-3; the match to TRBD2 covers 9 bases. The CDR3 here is CASSDVGGGAVDTQYF. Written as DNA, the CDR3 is TGTGCCAGCAGTGACGTTGGCGGGGGGGCCGTAGATACGCAGTATTTT.